This T cell receptor (beta chain) was recovered during a study of vaccination effects on CD4 cells after COVID-19. Study at large: The study sampled a couple of convalescent patients 16 days and one week before vaccination. Study conclusions and caveats: Sampling in the study covered few convalescent patients and included no early post-infection timepoints. Newly vaccine-induced clones made up most of the convalescents' post-vaccine spike-reactive clones.

Notes on this clone: What it binds is not known.

Antigen-specific CD4+ T cells were expanded with viral peptide pools in the ViraFEST assay before sequencing. CD4+ T cells were isolated after around ten days of culture. This individual contracted SARS-CoV-2 between March and December 2020, as verified by PCR. Profiling relied on immunoSEQ multiplex PCR, and the TCRdb table lists in-frame clones only, not all of them. The table includes nearly 45,000 clones, under 80% detected once. After removal of 5 bases from V and 0 bases from J, the junction contained 8 bases not matched to a gene. Germline V lookup: CDR1 SGDLS, CDR2 YYNGEE. The CDR3 length is 15 residues.

This chain joins TRBV9 and TRBJ2-7; 7 nucleotides match TRBD1. The sequencing used CD4+ T cells from PBMCs cultured with a peptide pool, collected before COVID-19 vaccination. The clonotype was recovered from a human donor who had a prior SARS-CoV-2 infection. The CDR3 reads CASSSPRTGSYEQYF. The CDR3, as DNA: TGTGCCAGCAGTTCACCGCGGACAGGCTCCTACGAGCAGTACTTC.